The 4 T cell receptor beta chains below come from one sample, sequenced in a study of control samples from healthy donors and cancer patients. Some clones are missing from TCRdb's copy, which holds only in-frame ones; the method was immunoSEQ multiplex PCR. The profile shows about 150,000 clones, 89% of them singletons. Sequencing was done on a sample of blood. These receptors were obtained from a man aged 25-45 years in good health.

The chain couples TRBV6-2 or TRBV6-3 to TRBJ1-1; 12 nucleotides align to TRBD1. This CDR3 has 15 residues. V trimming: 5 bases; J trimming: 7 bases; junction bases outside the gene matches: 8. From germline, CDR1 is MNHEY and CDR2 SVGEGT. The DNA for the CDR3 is TGTGCCAGCAGTCAATCCGGGACAGGGGGCAGTGAAGCTTTCTTT. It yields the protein CASSQSGTGGSEAFF.

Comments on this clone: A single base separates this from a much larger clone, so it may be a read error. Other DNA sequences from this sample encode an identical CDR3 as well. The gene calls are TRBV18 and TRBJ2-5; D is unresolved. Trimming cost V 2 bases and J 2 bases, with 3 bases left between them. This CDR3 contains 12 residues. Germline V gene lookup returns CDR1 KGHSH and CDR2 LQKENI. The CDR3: CASSPYQETQYF. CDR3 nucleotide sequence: TGTGCCAGCTCACCATATCAAGAGACCCAGTACTTC.

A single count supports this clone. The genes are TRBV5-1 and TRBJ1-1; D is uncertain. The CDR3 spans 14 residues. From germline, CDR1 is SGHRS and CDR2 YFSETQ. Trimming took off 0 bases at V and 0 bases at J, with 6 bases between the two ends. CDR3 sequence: CASSLEQMNTEAFF. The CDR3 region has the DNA TGCGCCAGCAGCTTGGAACAGATGAACACTGAAGCTTTCTTT.

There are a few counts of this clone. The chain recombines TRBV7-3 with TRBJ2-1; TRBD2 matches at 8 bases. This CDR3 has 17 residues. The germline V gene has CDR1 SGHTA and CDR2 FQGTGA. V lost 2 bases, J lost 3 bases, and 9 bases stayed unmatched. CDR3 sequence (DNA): TGTGCCAGCAGCTTACGGTTTGCGGGAGGTTACTACAATGAGCAGTTCTTC. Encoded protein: CASSLRFAGGYYNEQFF.